The 29 T cell receptor beta chains below come from one sample, sequenced in a study of early T cells in non-severe SARS-CoV-2 infection. TCRdb reanalysed the 5' RACE reads using MiXCR and keeps one entry per CDR3 protein. In the table there are around 22,000 distinct CDR3 sequences, around 3.3% of which are singletons. The sequenced sample consisted of whole blood. The receptors originated from an adult who was a healthcare worker with PCR-confirmed SARS-CoV-2 infection or an uninfected control (not recorded which).

Sample share makes this clonotype medium-sized. The chain employs TRBV6-1 and TRBJ2-7; 7 nucleotides agree with TRBD1. The ends lost 6 bases at V and 2 bases at J; junction bases unmatched: 10. Germline CDR1 MNHNS, CDR2 SASEGT. The CDR3 has 15 residues. CDR3 sequence: CASRALTGNTYEQYF. Written as DNA, the CDR3 is TGTGCCAGCAGAGCCCTGACAGGGAATACCTACGAGCAGTACTTC.

This clonotype was counted at least ten times. The gene calls are TRBV28 and TRBJ1-3; no clear D gene. The CDR3 sequence is 16 residues long. Germline CDR1 reads MDHEN; CDR2 reads SYDVKM. The V end was cut by 1 base, the J end by 0 bases, with 10 bases between. CDR3 in amino acids: CASSLSGMSSGNTIYF. In DNA, the CDR3 is TGTGCCAGCAGTTTATCCGGGATGAGCTCTGGAAACACCATATATTTT. Based on the CDR3 plus reference TRBV28 and TRBJ1-3, the full variable domain is DVKVTQSSRYLVKRTGEKVFLECVQDMDHENMFWYRQDPGLGLRLIYFSYDVKMKEKGDIPEGYSVSREKKERFSLILESASTNQTSMYLCASSLSGMSSGNTIYFGEGSWLTVV.

This clonotype was picked up many times. The rearrangement uses TRBV4-2 and TRBJ2-7; tentative D call: TRBD1 (5 bases). V dropped 2 bases and J dropped 5 bases, with 16 bases sitting between them. The CDR3 covers 15 residues. The germline CDR1 and CDR2 sequences are LGHNA and YNFKEQ. The DNA for the CDR3 is TGTGCCAGCAGCCAACCAGGGCAGGATACCCACGAGCAGTACTTC. Encoded protein: CASSQPGQDTHEQYF.

This clonotype occurred many times. The chain uses TRBV5-1 and TRBJ1-3; TRBD1 matches at 7 bases. V lost 4 bases to trimming and J lost 0 bases; unmatched junction nucleotides: 4. The germline CDR1 and CDR2 sequences are SGHRS and YFSETQ. CDR3 length equals 15 residues. The CDR3: CASSVGDSSGNTIYF. DNA of the CDR3: TGCGCCAGCAGCGTCGGGGACAGCTCTGGAAACACCATATATTTT.

This clonotype came up many times. The J gene is TRBJ1-3, the V gene TRBV7-2; D is unresolved. There are 17 residues in the CDR3. Per the germline V gene, CDR1 is SGHTA and CDR2 is FQGNSA. The V and J ends lost 3 bases and 0 bases respectively, with 15 bases between them. In DNA form, the CDR3 reads TGTGCCAGCAGCTTTTTGGGTGTCCGTCCCTCTGGAAACACCATATATTTT. This encodes CASSFLGVRPSGNTIYF. Together with reference TRBV7-2 and TRBJ1-3, the CDR3 gives the full variable domain: GAGVSQSPSNKVTEKGKDVELRCDPISGHTALYWYRQSLGQGLEFLIYFQGNSAPDKSGLPSDRFSAERTGGSVSTLTIQRTQQEDSAVYLCASSFLGVRPSGNTIYFGEGSWLTVV.

In this sample, this clonotype is medium-sized. The genes are TRBV3-1 and TRBJ1-2; no firm D call. Germline assignment: CDR1 LGHDT and CDR2 YNNKEL (reference sequence). CDR3 size: 15 residues. Trimming took 1 base from V and 4 from J, leaving 13 bases between them. The CDR3 here is CASSQGEARGYGYTF. The CDR3 DNA sequence: TGTGCCAGCAGCCAAGGTGAGGCTAGAGGCTATGGCTACACCTTC.

This clonotype occurred many times. The chain combines TRBV6-1 with TRBJ1-5; D is ambiguous. CDR1 is MNHNS, CDR2 SASEGT, per germline. The CDR3 is made up of 15 amino acids. The V gene lost 4 bases and the J gene lost 0 bases, with 10 bases spanning the gap. The CDR3 DNA follows: TGTGCCAGCAGTGGCGGGGTTATTAGCAATCAGCCCCAGCATTTT. It is translated as CASSGGVISNQPQHF.

This clonotype has at least ten counts. This sequence joins TRBV20-1 and TRBJ2-3, with a possible D match to TRBD1 (8 bases). Germline V CDR1 and CDR2: DFQATT, SNEGSKA (reference sequence). The CDR3 covers 15 residues. V lost 0 bases and J 4 bases, leaving 14 bases between the germline ends. CDR3 loop: CSARDTGGAADTQYF. As DNA, the CDR3 is TGCAGTGCTAGAGATACAGGGGGGGCCGCAGATACGCAGTATTTT.

This clonotype was observed at least ten times. V and J are TRBV7-2 and TRBJ2-3, with unresolved D. The germline V gene encodes CDR1 SGHTA and CDR2 FQGNSA. The CDR3 extends over 13 amino acids. The V end was cut by 1 base, the J end by 2 bases, with 4 bases between. Here the CDR3 reads CASSLGSTDTQYF. In nucleotides, the CDR3 is TGTGCCAGCAGCTTAGGGTCCACAGATACGCAGTATTTT.

The V gene is TRBV20-1, the J gene TRBJ1-4, with a tentative D call TRBD1 (6 bases). CDR3 length: 14 amino acids. The germline V gene has CDR1 DFQATT and CDR2 SNEGSKA (reference sequence). V was pared by 6 bases and J by 4 bases, with 15 bases between. CDR3 sequence reads: CSAGVWGRNEKLFF. In DNA form, the CDR3 reads TGCAGTGCCGGGGTATGGGGGCGTAATGAAAAACTGTTTTTT.

This clonotype is medium-sized (0.01 to 0.1%) by share. This chain connects TRBV7-2 to TRBJ1-3, with TRBD1 as a possible D gene (5 bases). Looked up from germline, CDR1 is SGHTA and CDR2 is FQGNSA. The CDR3 extends over 16 amino acids. The V end was cut by 0 bases, the J end by 0 bases, with 9 bases between. The CDR3 DNA is TGTGCCAGCAGCTTAGCAGGGGCACACTCTGGAAACACCATATATTTT. This translates into CASSLAGAHSGNTIYF.

This clonotype was counted many times. This rearrangement joins TRBV4-1 to TRBJ2-6, with no clear D. The germline gives CDR1 MGHRA, CDR2 YSYEKL. Trimming took 0 bases from V and 0 from J, leaving 9 bases between them. There are 17 residues in the CDR3. The CDR3, as DNA: TGCGCCAGCAGCCAAGATGGTGCAGGCTCTGGGGCCAACGTCCTGACTTTC. Translated: CASSQDGAGSGANVLTF.

Many counts were recorded for this clonotype. The chain is built from TRBV15 and TRBJ1-5; no reliable D call. CDR1 and CDR2 (germline): LNHNV, YYDKDF (reference sequence). V dropped 0 bases and J dropped 5 bases, with 23 bases sitting between them. The CDR3 length is 19 residues. CDR3 amino acids: CATSREALLGRVSDQPQHF. The CDR3 DNA follows: TGTGCCACCAGCAGAGAGGCCCTATTAGGTAGGGTGAGTGATCAGCCCCAGCATTTT.

This clonotype appeared many times. This chain connects TRBV7-3 to TRBJ2-2, with 10 positions matching TRBD1. This CDR3 region has 15 residues. From germline, CDR1 is SGHTA and CDR2 FQGTGA. V lost 6 bases to trimming and J lost 1 base; unmatched junction nucleotides: 2. Here the CDR3 reads CASRRDRGNTGELFF. In DNA, the CDR3 is TGTGCCAGCAGGAGGGACAGGGGGAACACCGGGGAGCTGTTTTTT.

This clonotype was recorded at least ten times. The chain is built from TRBV6-1 and TRBJ1-5; the D gene is possibly TRBD1 (6 bases). CDR1 and CDR2 from the germline V gene are MNHNS and SASEGT. The germline V and J ends were trimmed by 6 bases and 5 bases, with 14 bases remaining between them. This CDR3 comprises 14 residues. In nucleotides, the CDR3 is TGTGCCAGCAGCGCCGGGACACCACATCAGCCCCAGCATTTT. Translation gives CASSAGTPHQPQHF.

This clonotype was recorded at least ten times. At one end the junction does not follow the germline gene, possibly because of a read error. The chain is built from TRBV5-1 and TRBJ1-5, with 8 positions matching TRBD1. CDR3 length: 14 residues. Germline V gene lookup returns CDR1 SGHRS and CDR2 YFSETQ. CDR3 sequence reads: CASRDGTGDQPQHF. The CDR3 coding sequence is TGCGCCAGCAGAGATGGGACAGGTGATCAACCCCAGCATTTT.

In this sample, this clonotype turned up a few times. The V and J genes are TRBV5-1 and TRBJ1-2; D unclear. The CDR3 loop spans 13 amino acids. V dropped 2 bases and J dropped 5 bases, with 10 bases sitting between them. The germline V gene encodes CDR1 SGHRS and CDR2 YFSETQ. In nucleotides, the CDR3 is TGCGCCAGCAGCTTTGAGGCTGAGTATGGCTACACCTTC. Translating gives CASSFEAEYGYTF.

V and J are TRBV20-1 and TRBJ2-7; no clear D gene. The ends were cut back, 5 bases at V and 1 base at J, with 6 bases in the middle. Looked up from germline, CDR1 is DFQATT and CDR2 is SNEGSKA (reference sequence). The CDR3 loop spans 11 amino acids. DNA for the CDR3: TGCAGTGCTCTTCGATCCTACGAGCAGTACTTC. It yields the protein CSALRSYEQYF.

The table lists this clonotype with many counts. The V call is TRBV21-1, the J call TRBJ2-1; TRBD2, the table's D call, was not compared with the DNA. TRBV21-1 is noted as a pseudogene. CDR3 length equals 14 residues. The chain's CDR3 is CASSSREGYNEQFF. CDR3 nucleotides: TGTGCCAGCAGCAGCCGGGAGGGGTACAATGAGCAGTTCTTC.

This clonotype was observed many times. This chain connects TRBV30 to TRBJ2-7; TRBD2 agrees at 8 bases. Germline CDR1 and CDR2: GTSNPN and SVGIG (reference sequence). CDR3 length: 13 residues. V trimming: 4 bases; J trimming: 2 bases; junction bases outside the gene matches: 4. Here the CDR3 reads CAWTRAGAYEQYF. CDR3 in DNA: TGTGCCTGGACGCGAGCGGGAGCCTACGAGCAGTACTTC. Full variable domain (outside the CDR3, taken from reference TRBV30 and TRBJ2-7): SQTIHQWPATLVQPVGSPLSLECTVEGTSNPNLYWYRQAAGRGLQLLFYSVGIGQISSEVPQNLSASRPQDRQFILSSKKLLLSDSGFYLCAWTRAGAYEQYFGPGTRLTVT.

The table lists this clonotype with many counts. V is TRBV27 and J is TRBJ2-1, with D perhaps given as TRBD1 or TRBD2 (5 bases each). CDR1 MNHEY and CDR2 SMNVEV come from the germline V gene (reference sequence). This CDR3 is built from 17 residues. V gave up 2 bases and J gave up 7 bases, with 21 bases separating them. As DNA, the CDR3 is TGTGCCAGCAGTTTACGCGTTTACGAGAGGGGTGGAAATGAGCAGTTCTTC. This sequence encodes CASSLRVYERGGNEQFF.

The chain joins TRBV7-9 to TRBJ2-1, with a weak D call TRBD2 (6 bases). This CDR3 has 13 amino acids. The ends were cut back, 5 bases at V and 10 bases at J, with 15 bases in the middle. Germline V gene data show CDR1 as SEHNR and CDR2 as FQNEAQ (reference sequence). Here the CDR3 DNA reads TGTGCCAGCAGCCCCCCCCATAGCGGAGAGCAGTTCTTC. Its protein product is CASSPPHSGEQFF.

This clonotype was found a few times. This sequence joins TRBV7-6 and TRBJ2-2; D not resolved. From germline, CDR1 is SGHVS and CDR2 FNYEAQ. Trimming left V 1 base short and J 2 bases short, with 8 bases between. There are 15 residues in the CDR3. CDR3 sequence (DNA): TGTGCCAGCAGCTTAGGAGGCGGTAACACCGGGGAGCTGTTTTTT. Translation gives CASSLGGGNTGELFF.

This clonotype appeared many times. The chain links TRBV5-1 to TRBJ2-2; D gene ambiguous. CDR1 and CDR2 (germline): SGHRS, YFSETQ. Trimming took 3 bases from V and 5 from J, leaving 14 bases between them. The CDR3 has 15 residues. The DNA for the CDR3 is TGCGCCAGCAGCTCGAAGGACGGCTTTACCGGGGAGCTGTTTTTT. Residues: CASSSKDGFTGELFF.

At least ten counts were recorded for this clonotype. The V call is TRBV27, the J call TRBJ1-6, with D unclear. The CDR3 is 14 residues long. V was pared by 5 bases and J by 7 bases, with 12 bases between. The V gene's germline CDR1 is MNHEY and CDR2 SMNVEV (reference sequence). CDR3 coding DNA: TGTGCCAGCAGTCCCAGTCTCCGCAATTCACCCCTCCACTTT. The encoded protein is CASSPSLRNSPLHF.

The sample holds many counts of this clonotype. The rearrangement links TRBV20-1 to TRBJ2-1; 9 bases align to TRBD1. From germline, CDR1 is DFQATT and CDR2 SNEGSKA (reference sequence). The junction had 15 bases not matched to a gene; V was cut back by 3 bases and J by 0 bases. CDR3 size: 19 residues. The CDR3 nucleotides are TGCAGTGCTAGCCCTTTGGGACAGGGAGGGGTACTCTCCTACAATGAGCAGTTCTTC. Translation: CSASPLGQGGVLSYNEQFF.

This clonotype was seen more than once but under ten times. The chain has TRBV5-1 and TRBJ2-5, with TRBD2 as a possible D gene (5 bases). V lost 0 bases, J lost 5 bases, and 8 bases lay in between. Germline lookup yields CDR1 SGHRS and CDR2 YFSETQ. The length of the CDR3 is 13 residues. Written as DNA, the CDR3 is TGCGCCAGCAGCTTGGCCGGACTCGAGACCCAGTACTTC. Translation gives CASSLAGLETQYF.

This clonotype has a count of ten or more. The chain is built from TRBV6-5 and TRBJ1-1, with D possibly being TRBD1 (5 bases). CDR1 MNHEY and CDR2 SVGAGI come from the germline V gene. The ends were cut back, 5 bases at V and 3 bases at J, with 13 bases in the middle. The CDR3 length is 14 residues. The CDR3: CASSRRVFDTEAFF. The CDR3 bases are TGTGCCAGCAGTCGCAGGGTATTCGACACTGAAGCTTTCTTT.

This clonotype was counted at least ten times. The J gene is TRBJ2-7, the V gene TRBV6-2 or TRBV6-3; D is perhaps TRBD2 (6 bases). The CDR3 covers 18 residues. The germline V gene encodes CDR1 MNHEY and CDR2 SVGEGT. Trimming removed 8 bases from V and 3 bases from J, with 29 bases in between. CDR3 amino acids: CASLSPRRGKGGLYEQYF. DNA for the CDR3: TGTGCCAGCCTGAGTCCTCGACGGGGGAAGGGAGGTCTCTACGAGCAGTACTTC.